The 23 T cell receptor beta chains reported below all come from one sample, sequenced in a study of T-cell memory formation after mild COVID-19. Each CDR3 protein is one row after TCRdb ran MiXCR on the 5' RACE reads. The table lists 350,000 to 400,000 distinct CDR3 sequences, roughly 20% of them singletons, with about an eighth in the top ten. Sequencing was done on a sample of PBMCs or a T cell subset sorted from them (not recorded which). These receptors all come from an adult woman who had mild COVID-19 (a few samples of this study predate the infection). Cell type and time point are not known.

In this sample, this clonotype turned up many times. The chain joins TRBV12-3 or TRBV12-4 to TRBJ2-1; 7 bases agree with TRBD1. The CDR3 contains 16 residues. J lost 4 bases, V lost 1 base, and 7 bases had no gene match. This chain's CDR3 is CASSLVLTGLYNEQFF. The DNA for the CDR3 is TGTGCCAGCAGTTTAGTTTTGACAGGGCTTTACAATGAGCAGTTCTTC.

This clonotype was counted a few times. V and J are TRBV11-2 and TRBJ2-7; no definite D call. Per the germline V gene, CDR1 is SGHAT and CDR2 is FQNNGV. V lost 1 base, J lost 3 bases, and 7 bases lay in between. This CDR3 spans 13 amino acids. CDR3 coding DNA: TGTGCCAGCAGCTTAGGACGGCTCTACGAGCAGTACTTC. It encodes CASSLGRLYEQYF.

The chain has TRBV5-1 and TRBJ1-4; TRBD1 matches at 7 bases. J lost 5 bases, V lost 4 bases, and 11 bases had no gene match. Per the germline V gene, CDR1 is SGHRS and CDR2 is YFSETQ. The CDR3 spans 16 residues. The CDR3 spells CASSLNPGTENEKLFF. CDR3 DNA sequence: TGCGCCAGCAGCCTAAACCCCGGGACAGAAAATGAAAAACTGTTTTTT.

The rearrangement links TRBV4-3 to TRBJ2-1; D is ambiguous. V was pared by 2 bases and J by 6 bases, with 8 bases between. Germline V gene lookup returns CDR1 LGHNA and CDR2 YSLEER. This CDR3 is built from 13 residues. Written as DNA, the CDR3 is TGCGCCAGCAGCCAACCCCGAGGCAATGAGCAGTTCTTC. Translation gives CASSQPRGNEQFF.

This chain joins TRBV30 and TRBJ2-3; the D gene is possibly TRBD1 (5 bases). V was shortened by 3 bases and J by 8 bases, with 12 bases between the two germline ends. Germline V gene sequence: CDR1 GTSNPN, CDR2 SVGIG (reference sequence). The CDR3 covers 12 residues. CDR3 bases: TGTGCCTGGAGCCCACAGGCTGGTACGCAGTATTTT. Residues: CAWSPQAGTQYF.

This clonotype was seen at least ten times. The V and J genes are TRBV9 and TRBJ1-1; D not certain. Per germline, CDR1 SGDLS and CDR2 YYNGEE. The CDR3 sequence is 15 residues long. V gave up 3 bases and J gave up 7 bases, with 19 bases separating them. The CDR3 is CASSAGSLVMSEAFF. The CDR3 nucleotides read TGTGCCAGCAGCGCCGGGAGCCTCGTTATGAGTGAAGCTTTCTTT.

This chain connects TRBV18 to TRBJ2-7; the D gene is possibly TRBD2 (6 bases). With 0 bases removed from V and 3 bases from J, the gap between germline ends came to 9 bases. The germline gives CDR1 KGHSH, CDR2 LQKENI. CDR3 length: 14 residues. The CDR3 reads CASSPPTRRYEQYF. CDR3 nucleotide sequence: TGTGCCAGCTCACCACCGACTAGACGCTACGAGCAGTACTTC.

This clonotype occurred many times. This chain links TRBV15 with TRBJ1-1, with 7 nucleotides matching TRBD1. The germline gives CDR1 LNHNV, CDR2 YYDKDF (reference sequence). This CDR3 spans 16 amino acids. J gave up 5 bases and V 0 bases, and 9 bases lay outside the gene matches. The CDR3 is CATSRDMTGSRTEAFF. The CDR3 DNA reads as TGTGCCACCAGCAGAGATATGACAGGGAGTCGGACTGAAGCTTTCTTT. Full variable domain (remainder filled in from reference TRBV15 and TRBJ1-1): DAMVIQNPRYQVTQFGKPVTLSCSQTLNHNVMYWYQQKSSQAPKLLFHYYDKDFNNEADTPDNFQSRRPNTSFCFLDIRSPGLGDTAMYLCATSRDMTGSRTEAFFGQGTRLTVV.

This chain uses TRBV12-3 or TRBV12-4 with TRBJ1-3; 7 nucleotides match TRBD1. J was trimmed by 0 bases and V by 5 bases; bases with no gene match: 7. The CDR3 extends over 16 amino acids. CDR3 amino acids: CASSREGTASGNTIYF. The CDR3 bases are TGTGCCAGCAGTCGGGAGGGGACAGCCTCTGGAAACACCATATATTTT.

This clonotype has just a few counts. The J gene is TRBJ2-4, the V gene TRBV5-5, with no clear D. V lost 1 base and J lost 0, with 5 bases in between. CDR1 and CDR2 (germline): SGHKS, YYEKEE (reference sequence). The CDR3 sequence is 14 residues long. This CDR3 is CASSLILAKNIQYF. As DNA, the CDR3 is TGTGCCAGCAGCTTGATACTAGCCAAAAACATTCAGTACTTC.

The genes are TRBV7-9 and TRBJ2-2; D call uncertain. V gave up 5 bases and J gave up 0 bases, with 10 bases separating them. The CDR3 is made up of 15 amino acids. The V gene's germline CDR1 is SEHNR and CDR2 FQNEAQ (reference sequence). DNA for the CDR3: TGTGCCAGCAGCCAACCGCGGTCGAACACCGGGGAGCTGTTTTTT. Protein product: CASSQPRSNTGELFF.

The chain has TRBV6-5 and TRBJ1-2; tentatively, D is TRBD1 (6 bases). This CDR3 region has 13 residues. The germline V gene encodes CDR1 MNHEY and CDR2 SVGAGI. V was pared by 6 bases and J by 8 bases, with 16 bases between. The CDR3 DNA follows: TGTGCCAGCAGACCGACAGGCGAAGGGGGCTACACCTTC. Amino acid sequence: CASRPTGEGGYTF.

The V gene is TRBV18, the J gene TRBJ1-2; TRBD1 is a possible D gene (6 bases). V lost 3 bases, J lost 4 bases, and 15 bases lay in between. This CDR3 is built from 15 residues. Germline CDR1 KGHSH, CDR2 LQKENI. This CDR3 is CASSPMDSRFYGYTF. Here the CDR3 DNA reads TGTGCCAGCTCACCGATGGACAGTCGATTCTATGGCTACACCTTC.

The gene calls are TRBV5-1 and TRBJ2-7, with 8 nucleotides matching TRBD1. The CDR3 is 15 residues long. J was trimmed by 3 bases and V by 2 bases; bases with no gene match: 7. Germline-derived CDR1 and CDR2 are SGHRS and YFSETQ. CDR3 nucleotides: TGCGCCAGCAGCTTTGGGGGCAGGGGGCTCTACGAGCAGTACTTC. Residues: CASSFGGRGLYEQYF. Combining the CDR3 with reference TRBV5-1 and TRBJ2-7 gives the whole variable domain KAGVTQTPRYLIKTRGQQVTLSCSPISGHRSVSWYQQTPGQGLQFLFEYFSETQRNKGNFPGRFSGRQFSNSRSEMNVSTLELGDSALYLCASSFGGRGLYEQYFGPGTRLTVT.

This sequence joins TRBV28 and TRBJ2-7; D is undetermined. Deletions cut 3 bases from V and 6 bases from J, with 12 bases between. CDR3 length: 13 amino acids. Germline loops: CDR1 MDHEN, CDR2 SYDVKM. The CDR3 here is CASSFQLGLEQYF. The CDR3 region has the DNA TGTGCCAGCAGTTTCCAGCTTGGTCTCGAGCAGTACTTC.

Ten or more counts support this clonotype. The V and J genes are TRBV20-1 and TRBJ2-7, with TRBD1 as a possible D gene (6 bases). The CDR3 runs to 11 residues. Germline-derived CDR1 and CDR2 are DFQATT and SNEGSKA (reference sequence). With 6 bases removed from V and 3 bases from J, the gap between germline ends came to 9 bases. CDR3 nucleotide sequence: TGCAGTGCCGGACAGTTCTACGAGCAGTACTTC. It translates to CSAGQFYEQYF.

The CDR3 bases are TGTGCCAGCAGTCGGTGGACCATAGGAGGTTCACCCCTCCACTTT. Amino acid sequence: CASSRWTIGGSPLHF. The chain uses TRBV7-2 and TRBJ1-6; unclear D gene. V was trimmed by 6 bases and J by 9 bases, leaving 18 bases between them. This CDR3 comprises 15 residues. Germline V gene lookup returns CDR1 SGHTA and CDR2 FQGNSA.

The sample holds a few counts of this clonotype. The V gene is TRBV12-3 or TRBV12-4, the J gene TRBJ2-7; the D call may be TRBD1 or TRBD2 (5 bases each). This CDR3 has 12 amino acids. Trimming shortened V by 3 bases and J by 10 bases, and 13 bases separated the two germline ends. The chain's CDR3 is CASSLGRDPQYF. DNA for the CDR3: TGTGCCAGCAGTTTGGGTCGGGACCCCCAGTACTTC.

The table lists this clonotype with a few counts. This chain links TRBV6-5 with TRBJ1-6, with 7 bases aligning to TRBD1. The CDR3 runs 14 residues. J gave up 5 bases and V 5 bases, and 3 bases lay outside the gene matches. CDR1 MNHEY and CDR2 SVGAGI come from the germline V gene. Here the CDR3 reads CASSRQGDNSPLHF. The CDR3 DNA sequence: TGTGCCAGCAGTCGACAGGGTGATAATTCACCCCTCCACTTT.

The chain links TRBV12-3 or TRBV12-4 to TRBJ1-3; no clear D. Between the trimmed V and J ends, which lost 6 bases and 0 bases, there was a span of 9 bases. The CDR3 has 14 amino acids. CDR3 loop: CASRGSISGNTIYF. The CDR3 DNA follows: TGTGCCAGCAGGGGGTCAATCTCTGGAAACACCATATATTTT.

The chain's CDR3 is CSARYGTYGYTF. The CDR3 DNA reads TGCAGTGCTAGATACGGGACATATGGCTACACCTTC. This chain connects TRBV20-1 to TRBJ1-2; weak D call: TRBD1 (6 bases). V lost 2 bases to trimming and J lost 5 bases, with 9 bases between them. CDR1 is DFQATT, CDR2 SNEGSKA, per germline (reference sequence). The CDR3 consists of 12 residues.

This clonotype was counted a few times. The chain carries TRBV3-1 and TRBJ1-2; D is unclear. CDR3 size: 13 residues. Germline V gene data show CDR1 as LGHDT and CDR2 as YNNKEL (reference sequence). The V end lost 1 base, the J end lost 4 bases, and 7 bases lay between the germline ends. The CDR3 region is CASSQAGSYGYTF. For the CDR3, the DNA is TGTGCCAGCAGCCAAGCCGGGAGCTATGGCTACACCTTC.

The rearrangement joins TRBV7-2 to TRBJ2-1; 7 bases are a match to TRBD2. The V and J ends lost 3 bases and 5 bases, in that order; junction bases with no gene match: 13. The CDR3 spans 17 residues. CDR1 and CDR2 from the germline V gene are SGHTA and FQGNSA. CDR3 sequence reads: CASSFGLGGGPNNEQFF. The CDR3 region has the DNA TGTGCCAGCAGCTTTGGGTTGGGCGGGGGACCCAACAATGAGCAGTTCTTC. Variable domain in full (rest from reference TRBV7-2 and TRBJ2-1): GAGVSQSPSNKVTEKGKDVELRCDPISGHTALYWYRQSLGQGLEFLIYFQGNSAPDKSGLPSDRFSAERTGGSVSTLTIQRTQQEDSAVYLCASSFGLGGGPNNEQFFGPGTRLTVL.